The 3 T cell receptor beta chains below come from one sample, sequenced in a study of shared clonotypes between healthy human individuals. The naive CD8 subset, CD45RO-negative cells positively selected for CCR7, excluded terminally differentiated effector memory CD45RA+ cells. Profiling relied on immunoSEQ multiplex PCR, and the TCRdb table lists in-frame clones only, not all of them. In the table there are 550,000 to 600,000 clones, about 98% of which are singletons. Sequencing used naive CD8+ T cells sorted from blood. Receptors originate from a man between 25 and 39 years old in good health.

The chain recombines TRBV10-3 with TRBJ1-1; weak D call: TRBD1 (5 bases). The CDR3 length is 14 residues. The V end lost 5 bases, the J end lost 0 bases, and 10 bases lay between the germline ends. CDR1 and CDR2 from the germline V gene are ENHRY and SYGVKD. The CDR3: CAISSGRMNTEAFF. The CDR3, as DNA: TGTGCCATCAGTTCGGGACGAATGAACACTGAAGCTTTCTTT.

The V call is TRBV19, the J call TRBJ2-7; TRBD2 aligns across 10 bases. The germline gives CDR1 LNHDA, CDR2 SQIVND (reference sequence). CDR3 length: 14 amino acids. J gave up 4 bases and V 3 bases, and 3 bases lay outside the gene matches. The CDR3 sequence: CASSIGSGRYEQYF. CDR3 coding DNA: TGTGCCAGTAGTATTGGTAGCGGGAGGTACGAGCAGTACTTC.

This clone was seen a single time. This sequence joins TRBV9 and TRBJ1-2; D not certain. The CDR3 is made up of 13 amino acids. V lost 0 bases and J lost 7, with 10 bases in between. Germline V gives CDR1 SGDLS, CDR2 YYNGEE. The CDR3 reads CASSVGGEGGYTF. In nucleotides, the CDR3 is TGTGCCAGCAGCGTAGGGGGTGAGGGTGGCTACACCTTC.